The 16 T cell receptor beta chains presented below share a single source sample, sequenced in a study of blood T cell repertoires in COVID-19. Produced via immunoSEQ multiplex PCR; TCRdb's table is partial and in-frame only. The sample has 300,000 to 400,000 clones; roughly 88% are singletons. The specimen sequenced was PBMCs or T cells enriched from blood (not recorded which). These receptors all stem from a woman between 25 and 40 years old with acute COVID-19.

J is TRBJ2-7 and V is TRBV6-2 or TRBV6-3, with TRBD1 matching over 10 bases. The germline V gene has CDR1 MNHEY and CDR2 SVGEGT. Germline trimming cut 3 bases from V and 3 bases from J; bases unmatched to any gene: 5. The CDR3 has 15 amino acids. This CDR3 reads CASSYLGQGFYEQYF. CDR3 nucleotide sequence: TGTGCCAGCAGTTATTTGGGACAGGGGTTCTACGAGCAGTACTTC.

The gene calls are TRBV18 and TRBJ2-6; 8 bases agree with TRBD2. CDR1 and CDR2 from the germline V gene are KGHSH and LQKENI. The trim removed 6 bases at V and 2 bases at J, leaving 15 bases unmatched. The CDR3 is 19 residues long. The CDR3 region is CASSPNNVAGLAGANVLTF. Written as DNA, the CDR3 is TGTGCCAGCTCCCCTAACAATGTAGCGGGGTTAGCTGGGGCCAACGTCCTGACTTTC.

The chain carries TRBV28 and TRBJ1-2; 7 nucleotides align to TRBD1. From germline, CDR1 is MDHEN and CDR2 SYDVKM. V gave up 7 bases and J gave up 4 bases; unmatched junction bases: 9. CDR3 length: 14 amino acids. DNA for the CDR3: TGTGCCAGCATCTCAGGGGGAGGCGGCTATGGCTACACCTTC. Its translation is CASISGGGGYGYTF.

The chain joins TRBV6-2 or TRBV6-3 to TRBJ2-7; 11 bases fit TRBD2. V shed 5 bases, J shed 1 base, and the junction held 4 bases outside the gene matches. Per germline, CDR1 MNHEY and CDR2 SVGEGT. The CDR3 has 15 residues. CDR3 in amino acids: CASSRWTSGSYEQYF. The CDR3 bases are TGTGCCAGCAGTAGGTGGACTAGCGGGTCCTACGAGCAGTACTTC.

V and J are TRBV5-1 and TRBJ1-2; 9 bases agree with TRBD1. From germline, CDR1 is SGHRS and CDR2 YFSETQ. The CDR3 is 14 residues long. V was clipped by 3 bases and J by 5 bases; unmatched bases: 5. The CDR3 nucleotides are TGCGCCAGCAGCTCCTCCGGGACAGGGTATGGCTACACCTTC. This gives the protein CASSSSGTGYGYTF.

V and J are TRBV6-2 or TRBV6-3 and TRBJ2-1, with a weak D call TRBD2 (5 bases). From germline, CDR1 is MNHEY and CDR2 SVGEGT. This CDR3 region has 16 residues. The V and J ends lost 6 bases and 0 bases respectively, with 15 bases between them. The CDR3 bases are TGTGCCAGCAGCCAGTATGGCGGGTCCTCCTACAATGAGCAGTTCTTC. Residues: CASSQYGGSSYNEQFF.

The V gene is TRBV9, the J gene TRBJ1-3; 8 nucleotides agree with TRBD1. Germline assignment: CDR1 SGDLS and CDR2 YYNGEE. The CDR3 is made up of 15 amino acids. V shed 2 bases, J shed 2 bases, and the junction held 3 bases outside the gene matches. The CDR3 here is CASSVKQGAGNTIYF. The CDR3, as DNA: TGTGCCAGCAGCGTCAAACAGGGGGCTGGAAACACCATATATTTT.

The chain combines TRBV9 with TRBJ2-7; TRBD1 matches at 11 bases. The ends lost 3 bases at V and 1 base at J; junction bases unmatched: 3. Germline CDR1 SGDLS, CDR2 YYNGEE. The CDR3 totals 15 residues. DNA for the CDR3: TGTGCCAGCAGCGGCCGGGACAGGGGGTCCTACGAGCAGTACTTC. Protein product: CASSGRDRGSYEQYF.

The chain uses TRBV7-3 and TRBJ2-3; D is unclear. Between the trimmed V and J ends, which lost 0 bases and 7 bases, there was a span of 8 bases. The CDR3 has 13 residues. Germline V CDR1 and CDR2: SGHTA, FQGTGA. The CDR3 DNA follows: TGTGCCAGCAGCTTAACCATTACAAATACGCAGTATTTT. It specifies CASSLTITNTQYF.

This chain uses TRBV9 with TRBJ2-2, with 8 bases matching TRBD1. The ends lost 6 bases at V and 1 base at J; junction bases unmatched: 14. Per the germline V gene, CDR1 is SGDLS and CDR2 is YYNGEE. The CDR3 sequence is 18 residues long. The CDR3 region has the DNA TGTGCCAGCACCTCCCCTTGGCAGGGGGCGCAGAACACCGGGGAGCTGTTTTTT. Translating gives CASTSPWQGAQNTGELFF.

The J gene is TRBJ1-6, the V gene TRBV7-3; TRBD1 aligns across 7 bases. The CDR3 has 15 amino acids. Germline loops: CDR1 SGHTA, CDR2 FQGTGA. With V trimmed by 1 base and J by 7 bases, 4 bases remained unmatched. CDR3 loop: CASSLIGTENSPLHF. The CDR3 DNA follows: TGTGCCAGCAGCTTAATCGGGACAGAGAATTCACCCCTCCACTTT. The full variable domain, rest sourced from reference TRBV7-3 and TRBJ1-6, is GAGVSQTPSNKVTEKGKYVELRCDPISGHTALYWYRQSLGQGPEFLIYFQGTGAADDSGLPNDRFFAVRPEGSVSTLKIQRTERGDSAVYLCASSLIGTENSPLHFGNGTRLTVT.

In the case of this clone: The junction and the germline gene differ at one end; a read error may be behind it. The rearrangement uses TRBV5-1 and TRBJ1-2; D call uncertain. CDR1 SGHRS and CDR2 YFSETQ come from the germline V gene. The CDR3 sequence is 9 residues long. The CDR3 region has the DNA TGCGCCAGCAGCTTGTGGGAGTCCTTC. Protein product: CASSLWESF.

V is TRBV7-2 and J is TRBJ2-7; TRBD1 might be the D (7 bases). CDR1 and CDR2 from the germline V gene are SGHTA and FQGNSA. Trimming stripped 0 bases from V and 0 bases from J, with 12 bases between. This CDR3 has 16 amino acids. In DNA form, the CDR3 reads TGTGCCAGCAGCTTAGCGGCGGGACAGAGCTCCTACGAGCAGTACTTC. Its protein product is CASSLAAGQSSYEQYF.

This chain's CDR3 is CASSQVPGQGASGNTIYF. CDR3 DNA: TGCGCCAGCAGCCAAGTCCCAGGACAGGGGGCTTCTGGAAACACCATATATTTT. This sequence joins TRBV4-3 and TRBJ1-3; 11 nucleotides match TRBD1. The CDR3 has 18 residues. The germline CDR1 and CDR2 sequences are LGHNA and YSLEER. Germline trimming cut 1 base from V and 1 base from J; bases unmatched to any gene: 6.

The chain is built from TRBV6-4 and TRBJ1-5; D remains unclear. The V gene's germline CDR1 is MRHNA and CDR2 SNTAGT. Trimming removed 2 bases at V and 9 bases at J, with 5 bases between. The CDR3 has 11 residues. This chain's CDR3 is CASSDGGPQHF. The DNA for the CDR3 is TGTGCCAGCAGTGACGGCGGGCCCCAGCATTTT.

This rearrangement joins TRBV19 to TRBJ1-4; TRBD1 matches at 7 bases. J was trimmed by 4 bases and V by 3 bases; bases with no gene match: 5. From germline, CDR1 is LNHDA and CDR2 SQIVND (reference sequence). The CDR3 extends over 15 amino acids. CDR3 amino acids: CASSMKGAGNEKLFF. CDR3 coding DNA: TGTGCCAGTAGTATGAAGGGGGCCGGTAATGAAAAACTGTTTTTT.